These T cell receptor beta chains were read from a single sample in a study of T cell responses to AZD1222 COVID-19 vaccine. This table comes from immunoSEQ multiplex PCR, and its TCRdb copy is limited to in-frame clones, with some not included. This sample has around 70,000 clones, with 70% to 90% found just once. Source: peripheral blood, taken 28 days after the second dose of the MenACWY control vaccine. Receptors originate from an adult who received the MenACWY meningococcal vaccine as a control. CDR3s include the opening cysteine and the closing phenylalanine or tryptophan. D genes are given only for firm matches. The size entry is marked missing in some rows and otherwise reads once, few, many or a size class.

D: .; J: TRBJ2-2; V: TRBV7-9; size: .; DNA: TGTGCCAGCAGCTCCGGGACGGCTAACTCTGGGGAGCTGTTTTTT; CDR3: CASSSGTANSGELFF
D: .; J: TRBJ1-1; V: TRBV13; size: .; DNA: TGTGCCAGCAGCTTATTTGAAAGTGGAGATACTGAAGCTTTCTTT; CDR3: CASSLFESGDTEAFF
D: TRBD1; J: TRBJ1-4; V: TRBV5-5; size: .; DNA: TGTGCCAGCAGCCCCGGGACAGGCTATGAAAAACTGTTTTTT; CDR3: CASSPGTGYEKLFF
D: .; J: TRBJ1-1; V: TRBV19; size: .; DNA: TGTGCCAGTAGTATAGGAGGCCTGGGGAACACTGAAGCTTTCTTT; CDR3: CASSIGGLGNTEAFF
D: TRBD1; J: TRBJ1-2; V: TRBV6-5; size: .; DNA: TGTGCCAGCAGGACAGGGGTAAACTATGGCTACACCTTC; CDR3: CASRTGVNYGYTF
D: .; J: TRBJ2-3; V: TRBV6-5; size: .; DNA: TGTGCCAGCAGACCTTCCCTGGATACGCAGTATTTT; CDR3: CASRPSLDTQYF
D: TRBD1; J: TRBJ1-1; V: TRBV19; size: .; DNA: TGTGCCAGTAGTATAGAAGGGGGCGCGAGCACTGAAGCTTTCTTT; CDR3: CASSIEGGASTEAFF
D: .; J: TRBJ1-2; V: TRBV5-6; size: .; DNA: TGTGCCAGCAGCCCCGGGACTGGGGACACCTTC; CDR3: CASSPGTGDTF
D: .; J: TRBJ2-5; V: TRBV15; size: .; DNA: TGTGCCACCAGCAGAAACAGGAGACAAGAGACCCAGTACTTC; CDR3: CATSRNRRQETQYF
D: .; J: TRBJ1-1; V: TRBV6-5; size: few; DNA: TGTGCCAGCAGTTACTCGAGGGCAACGAACACTGAAGCTTTCTTT; CDR3: CASSYSRATNTEAFF
D: TRBD2; J: TRBJ2-7; V: TRBV29-1; size: .; DNA: TGCAGCGTTGCTAGCGGGACCTCCTACGAGCAGTACTTC; CDR3: CSVASGTSYEQYF
D: .; J: TRBJ2-7; V: TRBV19; size: .; DNA: TGTGCCAGCAAATCTCGGGGTGGAGCGGACGAGCAGTACTTC; CDR3: CASKSRGGADEQYF
D: .; J: TRBJ1-4; V: TRBV12-3/TRBV12-4; size: .; DNA: TGTGCCAGCAGTTTAGTGGAGGGAAAACTGTTTTTT; CDR3: CASSLVEGKLFF
D: .; J: TRBJ2-2; V: TRBV4-3; size: .; DNA: TGCGCCAGCAGCCAAGATCGGGGACAGAACACCGGGGAGCTGTTTTTT; CDR3: CASSQDRGQNTGELFF
D: TRBD2; J: TRBJ2-5; V: TRBV5-1; size: .; DNA: TGCGCCAGCAGCTCTCTAGCGGCGGCGTACCAAGAGACCCAGTACTTC; CDR3: CASSSLAAAYQETQYF
D: .; J: TRBJ2-3; V: TRBV6-6; size: .; DNA: TGTGCCAGCAGTTACGGGGCGGGGAGCACAGATACGCAGTATTTT; CDR3: CASSYGAGSTDTQYF
D: .; J: TRBJ1-1; V: TRBV6-1; size: .; DNA: TGTGCCAGCAGCCGCAGGGAGGCCACTGAAGCTTTCTTT; CDR3: CASSRREATEAFF
D: TRBD1; J: TRBJ1-2; V: TRBV30; size: .; DNA: TGTGCCTGGGCCGCAGGGGGGTGGGGCTACACCTTC; CDR3: CAWAAGGWGYTF
D: TRBD2; J: TRBJ2-1; V: TRBV7-2; size: .; DNA: TGTGCCAGCAGCTTACAACTAGCGGGGGGCCACGAGCAGTTCTTC; CDR3: CASSLQLAGGHEQFF